Listed below are T cell receptor beta chains from one sample, sequenced in a study of blood T cells in healthy people across ages. TCRdb re-analysed the 5' RACE reads in MiXCR, keeping a single row per CDR3 protein. The sample consists of about 590,000 distinct CDR3 sequences, less than 35% of them appearing once. The sample was blood. All receptors come from a woman of 80 years or more in good health. Each CDR3 is given without its conserved first and last residue.

V gene	J gene	CDR3 protein
TRBV5-1	TRBJ1-4	ASSLRGANEKLF
TRBV3-1	TRBJ1-1	ASSQDVTGPNTEAF
TRBV7-3	TRBJ2-5	ASSPNRGWKVNEQY
TRBV3-1	TRBJ1-3	ASSVGQGNTIY
TRBV7-2	TRBJ2-3	ASSERVRGTTDTQY
TRBV9	TRBJ2-7	ASSVLPQTGYEQY
TRBV11-2	TRBJ2-7	ASSLTGKSYEQY
TRBV11-2	TRBJ2-5	ASSLVGWASDGYNEQY
TRBV7-3	TRBJ2-6	ASSFGPAGANVLT
TRBV30	TRBJ2-3	AWSVPPTKTQY
TRBV9	TRBJ1-4	ASSPQGMGGRAAQLF
TRBV2	TRBJ1-5	ASSEEGQMGQPQH
TRBV6-1	TRBJ1-1	ASSDDRVRAGAF
TRBV15	TRBJ2-1	ATSRGQTKSNEQF
TRBV20-1	TRBJ1-2	SAPHGGTGNGYT
TRBV29-1	TRBJ2-1	SDLGTSGRYNEQF
TRBV10-3	TRBJ1-1	AISGQGAKFETEAF
TRBV5-6	TRBJ1-2	ASSFGGRGGYT
TRBV5-1	TRBJ1-2	ASSLAFTQGTNYGYT
TRBV12-3/TRBV12-4	TRBJ2-3	ASSLGLSAGPDVQY
TRBV28	TRBJ1-6	ASSLFGRKYNSPLH
TRBV6-2/TRBV6-3	TRBJ2-1	ASNDGNEQF
TRBV7-2	TRBJ1-1	ASSLGQRNTEAF
TRBV7-2	TRBJ1-6	ASSLGGKGPLH
TRBV30	.	ARSVGRGDTYEQY
TRBV12-3/TRBV12-4	TRBJ1-4	ASSQQGAIEKLF
TRBV6-1	TRBJ2-7	ASRVSRATNYEQY
TRBV7-2	TRBJ1-5	ASSFGQYQPQH
TRBV29-1	TRBJ1-1	STVTGTHTEAF
TRBV21-1	TRBJ1-1	ASSKVRGGWAF
TRBV5-1	TRBJ2-5	ASSRRGGETQY
TRBV7-9	TRBJ2-5	ASSPWASGRRDQETQY
TRBV7-2	TRBJ2-7	ASSQTGRSEQY
TRBV2	TRBJ2-5	ASTFSPSGGSETQY
TRBV5-1	TRBJ1-6	ASSTTGENSPLH
TRBV6-1	TRBJ1-2	ASSTPDRGIYGYT
TRBV5-1	TRBJ2-6	ASSLARVGSGANVLT
TRBV19	TRBJ2-1	ASSVVAWANEQF
TRBV9	TRBJ2-5	ASSPRLAGVETQY
TRBV3-1	TRBJ2-7	ASSHETSGVYEQY
TRBV5-1	TRBJ1-4	ASSESGQPEKLF
TRBV11-2	TRBJ1-5	ASSPPQGGNQPQH
TRBV6-6	TRBJ1-3	ASSYGTAGNTIY
TRBV7-8	TRBJ2-5	ASTPLVGATQY
TRBV30	TRBJ2-5	AWSPRQETQY
TRBV6-2/TRBV6-3	TRBJ2-3	ASSSPPEIAGSTDTQY
TRBV5-1	TRBJ1-1	ASSLKGQEMNTEAF
TRBV20-1	TRBJ1-5	SANRQGSDQPQH
TRBV9	TRBJ2-1	ASSVGGSGTRNEQF